Presented here are 6 T cell receptor beta chains from one specimen sequenced in a study of T cell changes during pregnancy in multiple sclerosis. Clones were read by immunoSEQ multiplex PCR, and TCRdb kept only the in-frame ones, dropping some. The data show 90,000 to 100,000 clones, with about 90% seen just once and about 2.5% held by the top ten. The sequences come from peripheral blood, collected after pregnancy. The receptors stem from a female donor in good health, enrolled as a control in a pregnancy study.

V is TRBV10-2 and J is TRBJ2-5, with TRBD2 matching over 10 bases. CDR3 length equals 14 residues. Losses at the gene ends were 6 bases for V and 5 bases for J; bases not matched to a gene: 6. In germline, CDR1 is WSHSY, CDR2 SAAADI. The CDR3 DNA reads TGCGCCAGCAGGCTAGCGGGGGCCGGGGAGACCCAGTACTTC. This gives the protein CASRLAGAGETQYF.

In DNA form, the CDR3 reads TGTGCCAGCAGTTTAGCTGGGACTAGCGGCTACGAGCAGTACTTC. The encoded protein is CASSLAGTSGYEQYF. V gene TRBV28 combines with J gene TRBJ2-7, with 11 positions matching TRBD2. Trimming cost V 2 bases and J 3 bases; bases outside gene matches: 3. The CDR3 is made up of 15 amino acids. CDR1 is MDHEN, CDR2 SYDVKM, per germline.

The chain has TRBV7-6 and TRBJ2-5; 8 nucleotides agree with TRBD2. CDR1 is SGHVS, CDR2 FNYEAQ, per germline. This CDR3 spans 15 amino acids. J was trimmed by 4 bases and V by 3 bases; bases with no gene match: 7. The CDR3 bases are TGTGCCAGCAGCTTGCAGCGGGGGATTGTAGAGACCCAGTACTTC. Amino acid sequence: CASSLQRGIVETQYF.

This sequence joins TRBV27 and TRBJ2-7; D is perhaps TRBD1 (6 bases). CDR3 length: 13 residues. V gave up 1 base and J gave up 10 bases, with 14 bases separating them. Germline CDR1 is MNHEY and CDR2 is SMNVEV (reference sequence). The CDR3 is CASSLLETGVQYF. The CDR3 bases are TGTGCCAGCAGTTTATTGGAGACAGGAGTACAGTACTTC.

This chain joins TRBV6-5 and TRBJ2-1; 9 bases are shared with TRBD2. After removal of 1 base from V and 7 bases from J, the junction contained 8 bases not matched to a gene. The CDR3 extends over 16 amino acids. Germline assignment: CDR1 MNHEY and CDR2 SVGAGI. This chain's CDR3 is CASSYFVAGVRNEQFF. The CDR3, as DNA: TGTGCCAGCAGTTACTTCGTAGCGGGAGTTAGGAATGAGCAGTTCTTC.

V is TRBV6-5 and J is TRBJ2-7; 7 bases agree with TRBD2. Germline-derived CDR1 and CDR2 are MNHEY and SVGAGI. Germline trimming cut 11 bases from V and 5 bases from J; bases unmatched to any gene: 12. The CDR3 has 13 amino acids. CDR3 loop: CACGPWEGNEQYF. As DNA, the CDR3 is TGTGCCTGCGGACCCTGGGAGGGGAACGAGCAGTACTTC.